This T cell receptor (beta chain) was retrieved from a study of radiation and T cells in renal cell carcinoma. Overall study findings and caveats: In blood, top tumor clones expanded by 2 weeks, shrinking by 4.

The CDR3 contains 14 residues. Germline lookup yields CDR1 SGDLS and CDR2 YYNGEE. V shed 2 bases and J shed 5 bases, with 12 bases lying between them. Profiled with immunoSEQ multiplex PCR; TCRdb holds only in-frame clones, not every one. The data hold 130,000 to 150,000 clones, with about 88% observed a single time. As regards this clone: Its antigen is unknown.

Stated time point: baseline pretreatment blood. This sample's treatment: 15 Gy SBRT to primary tumor, nephrectomy 4 weeks later. Material: blood, obtained from a patient whose treatment included radiotherapy and nephrectomy. This sequence joins TRBV9 and TRBJ2-3; D gene unclear. The receptor was isolated from a woman in her 70s with renal cell carcinoma. The DNA of the CDR3 is TGTGCCAGCAGCGTTTTATTAAGGCAAGATACGCAGTATTTT. This sequence encodes CASSVLLRQDTQYF.